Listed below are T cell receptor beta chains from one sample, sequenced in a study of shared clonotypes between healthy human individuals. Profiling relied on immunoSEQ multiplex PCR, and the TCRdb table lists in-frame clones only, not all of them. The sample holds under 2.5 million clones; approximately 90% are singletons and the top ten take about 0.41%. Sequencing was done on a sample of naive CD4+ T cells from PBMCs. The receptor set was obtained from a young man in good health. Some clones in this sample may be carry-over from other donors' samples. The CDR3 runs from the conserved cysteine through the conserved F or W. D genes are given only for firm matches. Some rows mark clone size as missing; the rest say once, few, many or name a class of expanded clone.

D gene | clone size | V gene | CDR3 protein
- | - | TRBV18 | CASSPPVQGSTEAFF
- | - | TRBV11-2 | CASRGGWETRNEQFF
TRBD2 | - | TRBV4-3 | CASSQQRESYEQYF
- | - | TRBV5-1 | CASSPGGTDTEAFF
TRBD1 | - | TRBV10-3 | CAIQGAGITEAFF
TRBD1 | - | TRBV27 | CASSPSPGQGGSTEAFF
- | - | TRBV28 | CASSGRGSTANEKLFF
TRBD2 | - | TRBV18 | CASSPLAAPSNEQFF
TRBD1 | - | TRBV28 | CASRLTGQGAAEAFF
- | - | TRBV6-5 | CASSGRGSPPDTQYF
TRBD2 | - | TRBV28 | CASSKGTSRNEQFF
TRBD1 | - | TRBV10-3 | CAISESTGRGYTF
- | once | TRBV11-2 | CASSLGSGTYEQYF
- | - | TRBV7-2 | CASSLEAGHGYTF
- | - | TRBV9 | CASSVLSGTDTQYF
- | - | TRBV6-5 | CASSYRGGGAFF
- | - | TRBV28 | CASTVTAHYGYTF
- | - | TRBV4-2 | CASSQQLTSYEQYF
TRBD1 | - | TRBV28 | CASSSGTGDPSQPQHF
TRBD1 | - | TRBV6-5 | CASSYPDREDEQFF
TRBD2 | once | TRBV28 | CASSSAGLAGTQKTPHPYEQYF
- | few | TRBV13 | CASSLELGYGYTF
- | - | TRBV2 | CASSAGPGAGYGYTF
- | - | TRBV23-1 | CASNYVETQYF
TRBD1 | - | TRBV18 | CASSPAIGTGGVGNTEAFF
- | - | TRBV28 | CASSLRQAGYGYTF
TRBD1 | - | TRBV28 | CASSKGAAVREKLFF
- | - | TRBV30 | CAWSVGYRQRVSPLHF
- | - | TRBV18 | CASTDSPGALPMNTEAFF
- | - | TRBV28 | CASNGRRNEKLFF
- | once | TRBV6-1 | CASSEREPGLSYEQYF
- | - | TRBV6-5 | CASSWVRGNTEAFF
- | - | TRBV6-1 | CASVGGLGSPLHF
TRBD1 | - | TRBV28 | CASRGQGASGNTIYF
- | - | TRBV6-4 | CASSRLQNTEAFF
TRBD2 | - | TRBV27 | CASSLSGTTHLQQYF
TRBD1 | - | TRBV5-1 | CASSGIGTDHNYEQYF
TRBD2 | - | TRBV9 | CASSGLAGGIDTQYF